This paragraph covers one T cell receptor beta chain sequence. Its specificity is unknown. Synthetic templates analogous to TCR were spiked into all PCRs individually. Clones were sequenced by immunoSEQ multiplex PCR, and TCRdb holds only the in-frame ones, with some missing. The sample contains some 65,000 clones, around 81% of which appear only once. From germline, CDR1 is LNHDA and CDR2 SQIVND (reference sequence). The CDR3 totals 14 residues. Deletions cut 10 bases from V and 0 bases from J, with 14 bases between. Time point defined: pretreatment peripheral blood. The sample belongs to a study of PD-L1 blockade in urothelial cancer. The overall study: Atezolizumab, begun by patients in about 2014, was given at 1,200 mg intravenously every 3 weeks. Findings of the study overall: When pretreatment blood TCR clonality was below the median, it predicted better survival. Durable-benefit patients had greater expansion of tumor-associated blood clones at 3 weeks.

The sequenced sample was PBMCs, obtained around atezolizumab (anti-PD-L1) treatment. V usage is TRBV19 and J usage is TRBJ2-3; possibly TRBD1 for D (6 bases). This TCR was sampled from a man between 65 and 79 years old with urothelial cancer. This CDR3 is CATTEQGSTDTQYF. The CDR3 DNA follows: TGTGCCACCACAGAACAGGGTAGCACAGATACGCAGTATTTT.